Detailed here is one TCR beta chain. Its specificity is unknown. The data belong to a study of T cells in tumors after PD-1 blockade. Study background: Treatment was either pembrolizumab 200 mg every 3 weeks or cemiplimab 350 mg every 2 weeks. During anti-PD-1 treatment, some patients continued daily vismodegib 150 mg. Blood samples averaged about 120,000 templates (range roughly 21,000-290,000) and some 35,000 unique clonotypes.

Produced via immunoSEQ multiplex PCR; TCRdb's table is partial and in-frame only. The sample carries about 24,000 clones, about 84% recorded once. Whole-study findings and limits: Blood contained 35% to 50% of the tumor's TCR clonotypes.

The CDR3 sequence is 14 residues long. CDR1 and CDR2 from the germline V gene are KGHDR and SFDVKD. J lost 4 bases, V lost 3 bases, and 4 bases had no gene match. This TCR was sampled from a human donor with basal cell carcinoma. Sequenced here: PBMCs, sampled after anti-PD-1 treatment. V usage is TRBV24-1 and J usage is TRBJ1-2; 7 nucleotides match TRBD1. The CDR3, as DNA: TGTGCCACCAGTGATGCTGACAGGGTCTATGGCTACACCTTC. It specifies CATSDADRVYGYTF.